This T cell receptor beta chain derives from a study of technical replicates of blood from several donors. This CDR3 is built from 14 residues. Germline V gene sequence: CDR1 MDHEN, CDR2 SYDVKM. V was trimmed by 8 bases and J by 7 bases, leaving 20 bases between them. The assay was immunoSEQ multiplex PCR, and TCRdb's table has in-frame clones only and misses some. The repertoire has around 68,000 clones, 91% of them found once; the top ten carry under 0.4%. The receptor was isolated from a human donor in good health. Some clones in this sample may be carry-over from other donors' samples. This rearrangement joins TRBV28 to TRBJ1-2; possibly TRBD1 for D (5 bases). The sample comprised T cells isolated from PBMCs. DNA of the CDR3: TGTGCCAGCGGGTGGGGGGTTGGACGTCTTGGCTACACCTTC. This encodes CASGWGVGRLGYTF.